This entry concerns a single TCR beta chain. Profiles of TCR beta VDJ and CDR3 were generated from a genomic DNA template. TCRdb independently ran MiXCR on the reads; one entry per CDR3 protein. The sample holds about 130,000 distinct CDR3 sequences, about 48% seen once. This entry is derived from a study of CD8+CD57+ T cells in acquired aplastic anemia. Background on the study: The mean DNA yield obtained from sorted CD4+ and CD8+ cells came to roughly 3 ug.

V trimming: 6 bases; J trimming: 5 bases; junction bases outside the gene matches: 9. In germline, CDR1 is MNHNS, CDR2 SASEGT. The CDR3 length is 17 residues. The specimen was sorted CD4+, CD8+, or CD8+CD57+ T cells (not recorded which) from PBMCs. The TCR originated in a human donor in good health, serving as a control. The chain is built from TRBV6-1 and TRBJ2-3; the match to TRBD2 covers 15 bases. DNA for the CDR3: TGTGCCAGCAGGCTTCCGGGACTAGCGGGGGGTGGAGATACGCAGTATTTT. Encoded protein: CASRLPGLAGGGDTQYF.